This TCR beta chain was recovered during a study of blood T cell repertoires in COVID-19. As for the study in general: There were acute and convalescent COVID-19 samples, and they came from the United States, Italy and Spain. PBMCs, B-cell-depleted T cells, or T cells were the source of the cDNA or gDNA that made up the material.

Original handling: How many nucleated cells were present was estimated from reference gene primer amplification. The table came from immunoSEQ multiplex PCR; TCRdb's copy has only in-frame clones and leaves some out. V and J calls and clone size come straight from that table; D and trimming were deduced from the DNA. This table holds 150,000 or so clones, around 80% found once. In this sample, this clone turned up a few times. This CDR3 comprises 16 residues. V gave up 4 bases and J gave up 2 bases; unmatched junction bases: 4. CDR1 and CDR2 (germline): SGHTA, FQGNSA. Sequencing was carried out using peripheral blood. This receptor was identified in a human donor with acute or convalescent COVID-19. The donor label of this sample is uncertain. This sequence joins TRBV7-2 and TRBJ2-7; 14 positions match TRBD2. CDR3 region: CASSWTSGGNPYEQYF. Here the CDR3 DNA reads TGTGCCAGCAGCTGGACTAGCGGGGGGAACCCCTACGAGCAGTACTTC. Full variable domain (rest looked up from reference TRBV7-2 and TRBJ2-7): GAGVSQSPSNKVTEKGKDVELRCDPISGHTALYWYRQSLGQGLEFLIYFQGNSAPDKSGLPSDRFSAERTGGSVSTLTIQRTQQEDSAVYLCASSWTSGGNPYEQYFGPGTRLTVT.